This is a list of T cell receptor beta chains from one sample in a study of blood T cell repertoires in COVID-19. Method: immunoSEQ multiplex PCR; TCRdb's copy keeps in-frame clones and lacks some. The data show more than 250,000 clones, with 80% to 90% seen just once and roughly 5.9% held by the top ten. Specimen: peripheral blood. These receptors were collected from a woman aged 50 to 60 with COVID-19, enrolled during active disease. Both conserved end residues are part of each CDR3. The D gene is left open where the match is weak. Some rows mark clone size as missing; the rest say once, few, many or name a class of expanded clone.

14	TRBV5-1	-	TRBJ2-7	-	TGCGCCAGCAGCTTGGGGGGCAGCCCCTACGAGCAGTACTTC	CASSLGGSPYEQYF
15	TRBV2	-	TRBJ1-6	TRBD1	TGTGCCAGCACCCTGGGGACAGGGGCTCTTTCACCCCTCCACTTT	CASTLGTGALSPLHF
13	TRBV19	-	TRBJ1-2	-	TGTGCCAGTAAGGCAGGGTCGGACTATGGCTACACCTTC	CASKAGSDYGYTF
15	TRBV11-3	once	TRBJ2-5	-	TGTGCCAGCAGCCCGGGGACTGGCGTCCAAGAGACCCAGTACTTC	CASSPGTGVQETQYF
15	TRBV5-1	-	TRBJ2-7	TRBD1	TGCGCCAGCAGCTTGGAAGGGACAGGGTTAGACGAGCAGTACTTC	CASSLEGTGLDEQYF
17	TRBV14	-	TRBJ2-1	TRBD2	TGTGCCAGCAGCCAAGATACGGGGAGGGGTCCCTACAATGAGCAGTTCTTC	CASSQDTGRGPYNEQFF
14	TRBV13	-	TRBJ2-7	-	TGTGCCAGCAGCTGGCGGGACCTAGGCCACGAGCAGTACTTC	CASSWRDLGHEQYF
15	TRBV11-2	-	TRBJ2-2	TRBD2	TGTGCCAGCAGCTTGAGCGGGAGGGGGACCGGGGAGCTGTTTTTT	CASSLSGRGTGELFF
17	TRBV11-3	-	TRBJ1-3	-	TGTGCCAGCAGCTTGAGAGGTGGGGGCGCATCGGGAAACACCATATATTTT	CASSLRGGGASGNTIYF
13	TRBV6-2/TRBV6-3	once	TRBJ1-2	TRBD1	TGTGCCAGCAGTTACTGGGGGACAGGGGGCTACACCTTC	CASSYWGTGGYTF
16	TRBV24-1	-	TRBJ1-5	TRBD1	TGTGCCACCAGTTCCGACAGGGGGAGTTTCAATCAGCCCCAGCATTTT	CATSSDRGSFNQPQHF
15	TRBV11-3	-	TRBJ2-2	TRBD1	TGTGCCAGCAGCATGGGACAGGGGAACACCGGGGAGCTGTTTTTT	CASSMGQGNTGELFF
13	TRBV7-2	-	TRBJ2-7	-	TGTGCCAGCAGCTTAGCGGAGTACTACGAGCAGTACTTC	CASSLAEYYEQYF
14	TRBV5-5	-	TRBJ2-7	-	TGTGCCAGCAGCCCCACTGATCCGCCCCGCGAGCAGTACTTC	CASSPTDPPREQYF
11	TRBV20-1	once	TRBJ2-1	-	TGCAGTGCCAGACTAGAAGGTGAGCAGTTCTTC	CSARLEGEQFF
15	TRBV5-1	-	TRBJ2-5	-	TGCGCCAGCAGCTTGGGCGGGACAGATCAAGAGACCCAGTACTTC	CASSLGGTDQETQYF
13	TRBV30	-	TRBJ1-1	-	TGTGCCTGGAATTTCGGTTCGAACACTGAAGCTTTCTTT	CAWNFGSNTEAFF
15	TRBV11-3	-	TRBJ2-5	-	TGTGCCAGCAGCTTAGCCCGGTCTAGGGGGGAGACCCAGTACTTC	CASSLARSRGETQYF
16	TRBV5-1	-	TRBJ1-1	-	TGCGCCAGCAGCATCTCTCTCGGGGTGATGAACACTGAAGCTTTCTTT	CASSISLGVMNTEAFF
15	TRBV27	-	TRBJ2-3	TRBD2	TGTGCCAGCAGTTACGGGACTAGCAGCACAGATACGCAGTATTTT	CASSYGTSSTDTQYF
13	TRBV5-1	-	TRBJ1-4	-	TGCGCCAGCAGCCGGAGACAGAATGAAAAACTGTTTTTT	CASSRRQNEKLFF
12	TRBV30	few	TRBJ2-2	-	TGTGCCTGGACCCAGGGTCTGGGGGAGCTGTTTTTT	CAWTQGLGELFF
17	TRBV10-3	-	TRBJ2-6	TRBD1	TGTGCCATCAGTGGTGGGACAGGTTTCTCTGGGGCCAACGTCCTGACTTTC	CAISGGTGFSGANVLTF
16	TRBV11-3	-	TRBJ1-3	TRBD1	TGTGCCAGCAGCTTTTACGGGACAGGGGTTGGAAACACCATATATTTT	CASSFYGTGVGNTIYF
16	TRBV14	-	TRBJ2-2	-	TGTGCCAGCAGCCATTATGCCAGGCAGAACACCGGGGAGCTGTTTTTT	CASSHYARQNTGELFF
16	TRBV21-1	-	TRBJ1-3	-	TGTGCCAGCAGCAAACCGCCGGCGGGGGTTGGAAACACCATATATTTT	CASSKPPAGVGNTIYF
15	TRBV4-2	-	TRBJ2-3	TRBD2	TGTGCCAGCAGCGAGACTAGCCTGATCACAGATACGCAGTATTTT	CASSETSLITDTQYF
15	TRBV9	-	TRBJ2-7	-	TGTGCCAGCAGCGTTGGCCGGAGTAGCGAGAACGAGCAGTACTTC	CASSVGRSSENEQYF
14	TRBV18	-	TRBJ1-2	-	TGTGCCAGCTCAGCCGGGAGGCAGGGTAATGGCTACACCTTC	CASSAGRQGNGYTF
14	TRBV5-1	-	TRBJ2-7	-	TGCGCCAGCAGCTTGAACGGAGGTCCCTACGAGCAGTACTTC	CASSLNGGPYEQYF
15	TRBV9	-	TRBJ1-1	-	TGTGCCAGCAGCAAAACCGACAGGCTTGGGACTGAAGCTTTCTTT	CASSKTDRLGTEAFF
14	TRBV27	-	TRBJ2-7	TRBD1	TGTGCCAGCAGTTTATTCCAGGGGGTGGACGAGCAGTACTTC	CASSLFQGVDEQYF
13	TRBV18	-	TRBJ1-1	-	TGTGCCAGCTCATCGCAGCGGAACACTGAAGCTTTCTTT	CASSSQRNTEAFF
16	TRBV10-2	-	TRBJ2-4	-	TGCGCCAGCAGTCAATCCCCCCCAGGTACTGGGGCTATTCAGTACTTC	CASSQSPPGTGAIQYF
12	TRBV10-3	-	TRBJ2-7	TRBD2	TGTGCCATCAGTGGGACTAGCGGGAGAACGTACTTC	CAISGTSGRTYF
13	TRBV10-2	few	TRBJ2-7	TRBD1	TGCGCCACTTCCGGGACAGGGAAGGGCGAGCAGTACTTC	CATSGTGKGEQYF
16	TRBV7-6	once	TRBJ2-1	-	TGTGCCAGCAGCTTAGGGAGGCCTACCACCTACAATGAGCAGTTCTTC	CASSLGRPTTYNEQFF
16	TRBV5-1	-	TRBJ1-4	TRBD1	TGCGCCAGCAGCTTGGAGACAGGGGCCCCTAATGAAAAACTGTTTTTT	CASSLETGAPNEKLFF
14	TRBV3-1/TRBV3-2	-	TRBJ1-1	TRBD1	TGTGCCAGCAGGGGGACAGTAGGTATCGCTGAAGCTTTCTTT	CASRGTVGIAEAFF
15	TRBV10-3	-	TRBJ1-2	-	TGTGCCATCAGTGAGTCGGGGCCCAGGAACTATGGCTACACCTTC	CAISESGPRNYGYTF
19	TRBV4-2	-	TRBJ2-2	TRBD2	TGTGCCAGCAGCCAAGATTTGGAGGCTAGCGGGAGGGCCGGCGGGGAGCTGTTTTTT	CASSQDLEASGRAGGELFF
13	TRBV6-5	-	TRBJ2-7	-	TGTGCCAGTTTGGGACTCCTTGGGGGGGAGCAGTACTTC	CASLGLLGGEQYF
12	TRBV14	-	TRBJ2-7	TRBD2	TGTGCCAGCAGCCCCTCGGGAGGAGAGCAGTACTTC	CASSPSGGEQYF
17	TRBV2	-	TRBJ2-2	TRBD1	TGTGCCAGCAGCTTTGACAGGGTCCTTCGAAACACCGGGGAGCTGTTTTTT	CASSFDRVLRNTGELFF
14	TRBV5-1	-	TRBJ2-7	TRBD1	TGCGCCAGCAGCAACCGGGACAGGGGGTACGAGCAGTACTTC	CASSNRDRGYEQYF
15	TRBV2	-	TRBJ1-3	-	TGTGCCAGCAGTGCGTCGGGGGGCGGTGGAAACACCATATATTTT	CASSASGGGGNTIYF
14	TRBV2	-	TRBJ1-1	-	TGTGCCAGCAGTCAGCCGGGACAGAACACTGAAGCTTTCTTT	CASSQPGQNTEAFF
14	TRBV27	-	TRBJ1-1	TRBD1	TGTGCCAGCAGAACCTCGACAGGGGACACTGAAGCTTTCTTT	CASRTSTGDTEAFF
12	TRBV2	-	TRBJ1-1	-	TGTGCCAGCACCATTGGGGGGAGTGAAGCTTTCTTT	CASTIGGSEAFF
18	TRBV18	-	TRBJ1-1	-	TGTGCCAGCTCACTCACCGGGCAGGGGCAAACCGGAAACACTGAAGCTTTCTTT	CASSLTGQGQTGNTEAFF
14	TRBV6-5	-	TRBJ1-4	TRBD1	TGTGCCAGCAGCCCGGACAGGGACAATGAAAAACTGTTTTTT	CASSPDRDNEKLFF
16	TRBV6-6	-	TRBJ2-7	TRBD1	TGTGCCAGCAGTTACCCCCAGACAGGGGGTTCCTACGAGCAGTACTTC	CASSYPQTGGSYEQYF
14	TRBV25-1	-	TRBJ1-1	-	TGTGCCAGCAGAAAACAGGGTTTGAACACTGAAGCTTTCTTT	CASRKQGLNTEAFF
16	TRBV10-1	-	TRBJ2-7	-	TGCGCCAGTAGCCGCAAAGGAAACGGAGGGACCTACGAGCAGTACTTC	CASSRKGNGGTYEQYF
13	TRBV18	once	TRBJ2-5	-	TGTGCCAGCTCACCGTCCCTCCAAGAGACCCAGTACTTC	CASSPSLQETQYF
18	TRBV21-1	once	TRBJ1-5	-	TGTGCCAGCACCATACGGGACAGGGGGATTCGGAGCAATCAGCCCCAGCATTTT	CASTIRDRGIRSNQPQHF
16	TRBV6-5	medium-sized	TRBJ1-2	TRBD1	TGTGCCAGCAGTTCTCAAACGACAGGGGGGTACTATGGCTACACCTTC	CASSSQTTGGYYGYTF
15	TRBV30	-	TRBJ2-6	-	TGTGCCTGGAGTTTACGTCGGGATGGGGCCAACGTCCTGACTTTC	CAWSLRRDGANVLTF
18	TRBV5-6	-	TRBJ1-5	TRBD1	TGTGCCAGCAGCCGGACTAAGACAGGGGCGGTTGGTTATCAGCCCCAGCATTTT	CASSRTKTGAVGYQPQHF
15	TRBV27	-	TRBJ1-2	-	TGTGCCAGCAGTTTATCTGCTGCGGGGGCCGGAGGCTACACCTTC	CASSLSAAGAGGYTF